The following is a T cell receptor beta chain sequence with its context. Its specificity is not known. The repertoire was sequenced with immunoSEQ multiplex PCR; TCRdb's copy has only in-frame clones and lacks some. Altogether approximately 99,000 clones are present, about 86% being singletons, with the ten largest covering 3.3%. The entry originates in a study of T cell responses to AZD1222 COVID-19 vaccine. Study-level results: Two AZD1222 doses significantly raised spike-specific TCR breadth and depth over controls. Clonal diversity may have been underestimated in mostly white British donors. Repertoires in all cases were sampled only once the peak T cell response had passed.

The CDR3 is 15 residues long. Germline V gene lookup returns CDR1 PRHDT and CDR2 FYEKMQ (reference sequence). The germline V and J ends were trimmed by 1 base and 1 base, with 10 bases remaining between them. This specimen consisted of peripheral blood, obtained on day 0 of AZD1222 vaccination. V gene TRBV13 combines with J gene TRBJ1-1, with D perhaps TRBD1 (6 bases). This clonotype originated in an adult in good health. The CDR3 bases are TGTGCCAGCAGCTTAGAGGGGGGCCCGAACACTGAAGCTTTCTTT. It specifies CASSLEGGPNTEAFF.